A single sample is the source of the 9 T cell receptor beta chains below, sequenced in a study of cytomegalovirus exposure and HLA in healthy donors. PCR employed 60 Vbeta and 13 Jbeta primers. Generated by immunoSEQ multiplex PCR, the TCRdb table keeps only in-frame clones and is missing some. This sample's table has about 130,000 clones. The sample was PBMCs. The receptors here all came from a man aged 18-30 years in good health and CMV-seronegative.

The V call is TRBV4-3, the J call TRBJ2-5; 12 bases fit TRBD1. The germline CDR1 and CDR2 sequences are LGHNA and YSLEER. This CDR3 spans 18 amino acids. Losses at the gene ends were 0 bases for V and 5 bases for J; bases not matched to a gene: 10. The CDR3 nucleotides read TGCGCCAGCAGCCAAGAAAGGCCGGGACAGGGGGCGGGGGAGACCCAGTACTTC. It is translated as CASSQERPGQGAGETQYF.

This sequence joins TRBV11-1 and TRBJ2-5, with 9 bases fitting TRBD2. This CDR3 has 15 residues. From germline, CDR1 is SGHAT and CDR2 FQDESV (reference sequence). The V segment lost 10 bases and the J segment 3 bases; nucleotides outside the gene matches: 12. CDR3 nucleotides: TGTGCCACCTCGAGACTAGCGGAATTGAAAGAGACCCAGTACTTC. This gives the protein CATSRLAELKETQYF.

The V call is TRBV29-1, the J call TRBJ2-3; 8 nucleotides line up with TRBD1. Germline CDR1 SQVTM, CDR2 ANQGSEA. The length of the CDR3 is 12 residues. V gave up 2 bases and J gave up 14 bases; unmatched junction bases: 9. The CDR3 DNA follows: TGCAGCGTTGAAATAACAGGGGGGCGGGTGTATTTT. It yields the protein CSVEITGGRVYF.

The chain joins TRBV7-9 to TRBJ2-7, with D uncertain. The length of the CDR3 is 16 residues. V lost 1 base and J lost 0, with 13 bases in between. CDR1 and CDR2 (germline): SEHNR, FQNEAQ (reference sequence). The CDR3 protein is CASSLGVGASSYEQYF. The CDR3, as DNA: TGTGCCAGCAGCTTAGGGGTAGGAGCAAGCTCCTACGAGCAGTACTTC.

The J gene is TRBJ1-2, the V gene TRBV7-9; TRBD1 aligns across 7 bases. Trimming at V came to 4 bases and at J to 2 bases, leaving 10 bases not matched to a gene. The CDR3 has 16 residues. CDR1 is SEHNR and CDR2 is FQNEAQ in the germline V gene (reference sequence). In nucleotides, the CDR3 is TGTGCCAGCAGCTCCACACACGAACAGGGGAACTATGGCTACACCTTC. Its translation: CASSSTHEQGNYGYTF.

This rearrangement joins TRBV5-1 to TRBJ2-2; D perhaps matches TRBD1 (6 bases). From germline, CDR1 is SGHRS and CDR2 YFSETQ. V gave up 4 bases and J gave up 2 bases, with 15 bases separating them. CDR3 size: 16 residues. Here the CDR3 DNA reads TGCGCCAGCAGCGTGGACGTCAGGGGAAACACCGGGGAGCTGTTTTTT. This encodes CASSVDVRGNTGELFF.

This chain links TRBV18 with TRBJ2-3, with D tentatively TRBD2 (5 bases). Germline V gene sequence: CDR1 KGHSH, CDR2 LQKENI. The CDR3 has 14 amino acids. V was trimmed by 3 bases and J by 0 bases, leaving 7 bases between them. The DNA of the CDR3 is TGTGCCAGCTCACCTTCGGGGAGCACAGATACGCAGTATTTT. It is translated as CASSPSGSTDTQYF.

The chain joins TRBV5-4 to TRBJ2-5; D not resolved. The length of the CDR3 is 13 residues. Trimming removed 4 bases from V and 2 bases from J, with 9 bases in between. The germline gives CDR1 SGHNT, CDR2 YYREEE (reference sequence). CDR3 amino acids: CASSPPGQETQYF. The CDR3 DNA is TGTGCCAGCAGCCCCCCCGGTCAAGAGACCCAGTACTTC. The full variable domain, its missing parts supplied by reference TRBV5-4 and TRBJ2-5, is ETGVTQSPTHLIKTRGQQVTLRCSSQSGHNTVSWYQQALGQGPQFIFQYYREEENGRGNFPPRFSGLQFPNYSSELNVNALELDDSALYLCASSPPGQETQYFGPGTRLLVL.

The J gene is TRBJ2-7, the V gene TRBV5-4, with 10 nucleotides matching TRBD1. The trim removed 4 bases at V and 4 bases at J, leaving 11 bases unmatched. Germline assignment: CDR1 SGHNT and CDR2 YYREEE (reference sequence). This CDR3 contains 16 residues. Here the CDR3 reads CASSPAPGQGRYEQYF. The DNA for the CDR3 is TGTGCCAGCAGCCCCGCCCCGGGACAGGGGAGATACGAGCAGTACTTC.